This T cell receptor beta chain was recorded in a study of blood T cell repertoires in COVID-19. In its sample, this clone was seen once. Deletions cut 6 bases from V and 4 bases from J, with 18 bases between. The germline V gene has CDR1 KGHSH and CDR2 LQKENI. The CDR3 spans 15 residues. Repertoires were generated with immunoSEQ multiplex PCR, while TCRdb's copy carries only in-frame clones and drops some. The sample holds around 190,000 clones, roughly 85% seen once. The source is a man aged 50-60 years with active or convalescent COVID-19. This chain connects TRBV18 to TRBJ1-1, with D possibly TRBD1 on 6 matching bases. Sequencing was performed on peripheral blood. CDR3: CASSRGAGGGTEAFF. DNA of the CDR3: TGTGCCAGCTCCCGGGGGGCGGGGGGCGGCACTGAAGCTTTCTTT.